A selection of T cell receptor beta chains follows, all from one sample in a study of shared clonotypes between healthy human individuals. Profiled with immunoSEQ multiplex PCR; TCRdb holds only in-frame clones, not every one. The data show 2 million to 2.5 million clones, approximately 95% seen once. The specimen sequenced was naive CD8+ T cells sorted from blood. The receptors derive from a man younger than 30 in good health. Both conserved end residues are part of each CDR3. The order of the fields is D gene, V gene, J gene, clone size, CDR3 DNA, CDR3 protein. D genes are given only for firm matches. Size is omitted from some rows. Given values are once, few, many or a class for expanded clones.

D: NA
V: TRBV28
J: TRBJ1-3
size: NA
DNA: TGTGCCAGCCACATAGGGGCAAACACCATATATTTT
CDR3: CASHIGANTIYF

D: NA
V: TRBV19
J: TRBJ1-2
size: NA
DNA: TGTGCCAGTAGTATAGGGGAGGGCACTAACTATGGCTACACCTTC
CDR3: CASSIGEGTNYGYTF

D: TRBD1
V: TRBV19
J: TRBJ1-2
size: once
DNA: TGTGCCAGTAGTATTGGAACAGGGGTTAACTATGGCTACACCTTC
CDR3: CASSIGTGVNYGYTF

D: TRBD2
V: TRBV9
J: TRBJ2-1
size: NA
DNA: TGTGCCAGCAGCCTCGGACTAGCGGACGGCAATGAGCAGTTCTTC
CDR3: CASSLGLADGNEQFF

D: TRBD1
V: TRBV7-8
J: TRBJ2-7
size: NA
DNA: TGTGCCAGCAGCTTAGAGGGGGCAGTCTACGAGCAGTACTTC
CDR3: CASSLEGAVYEQYF

D: NA
V: TRBV9
J: TRBJ2-7
size: NA
DNA: TGTGCCAGCAGCGTGGGGGGCTCCTACGAGCAGTACTTC
CDR3: CASSVGGSYEQYF

D: TRBD1
V: TRBV6-5
J: TRBJ2-3
size: NA
DNA: TGTGCCAGCAGACGACAGGGGAACACAGATACGCAGTATTTT
CDR3: CASRRQGNTDTQYF

D: NA
V: TRBV28
J: TRBJ1-1
size: NA
DNA: TGTGCCAGCAGTTTAGGCGAGGGAGTGAACACTGAAGCTTTCTTT
CDR3: CASSLGEGVNTEAFF

D: NA
V: TRBV12-2
J: TRBJ2-1
size: once
DNA: TGTGCAAGTCGCGTAAGGGGTGAGCAGTTCTTC
CDR3: CASRVRGEQFF

D: NA
V: TRBV27
J: TRBJ1-1
size: NA
DNA: TGTGCCAGCAGCACGTCACGCGGGACACCTCATGAAGCTTTCTTT
CDR3: CASSTSRGTPHEAFF

D: TRBD1
V: TRBV19
J: TRBJ1-2
size: NA
DNA: TGTGCCAGTAGTATTATTACAGGGGCCGGCTATGGCTACACCTTC
CDR3: CASSIITGAGYGYTF

D: NA
V: TRBV29-1
J: TRBJ2-2
size: NA
DNA: TGCAGCGTTACACAGGCGAACACCGGGGAGCTGTTTTTT
CDR3: CSVTQANTGELFF

D: TRBD1
V: TRBV5-1
J: TRBJ2-7
size: once
DNA: TGCGCCAGCAGCACTTCCGGGACAGGGGGGTACGAGCAGTACTTC
CDR3: CASSTSGTGGYEQYF

D: NA
V: TRBV30
J: TRBJ2-2
size: NA
DNA: TGTGCCTGGAGTATGGGCCGGGAGCTGTTTTTT
CDR3: CAWSMGRELFF

D: NA
V: TRBV27
J: TRBJ1-1
size: NA
DNA: TGTGCCAGCAGTTTTATAGGGGCTGAAGCTTTCTTT
CDR3: CASSFIGAEAFF

D: NA
V: TRBV5-1
J: TRBJ2-1
size: NA
DNA: TGCGCCAGCAGCAGTCGACAGTCTTCCGACAATGAGCAGTTCTTC
CDR3: CASSSRQSSDNEQFF

D: NA
V: TRBV7-6
J: TRBJ2-7
size: NA
DNA: TGTGCCAGCAGCATTAGCCCGGCCGGGGACCAATTCTACGAGCAGTACTTC
CDR3: CASSISPAGDQFYEQYF

D: TRBD1
V: TRBV5-4
J: TRBJ1-2
size: NA
DNA: TGTGCCAGCAGCCCCGGGGACAGGGCCTTCATTACCGATGGCTACACCTTC
CDR3: CASSPGDRAFITDGYTF

D: NA
V: TRBV4-1
J: TRBJ2-7
size: NA
DNA: TGCGCCAGCAGCCAAGACCCCGGAGTTAGCTGGGTGGACGAGCAGTACTTC
CDR3: CASSQDPGVSWVDEQYF

D: NA
V: TRBV27
J: TRBJ2-1
size: NA
DNA: TGTGCCAGCAGTTTAGCGGTCTACAATGAGCAGTTCTTC
CDR3: CASSLAVYNEQFF

D: NA
V: TRBV11-2
J: TRBJ1-1
size: once
DNA: TGTGCCAGCAGCTCGGACTGGGGTGAAGCTTTCTTT
CDR3: CASSSDWGEAFF

D: NA
V: TRBV28
J: TRBJ1-2
size: once
DNA: TGTGCCAGCCGGGGGGGAGCCTATGGCTACACCTTC
CDR3: CASRGGAYGYTF

D: NA
V: TRBV7-2
J: TRBJ2-3
size: NA
DNA: TGTGCCAGCAGCTTAGCCTGGAGGGGGAGGTCAGATACGCAGTATTTT
CDR3: CASSLAWRGRSDTQYF

D: TRBD1
V: TRBV11-2
J: TRBJ2-7
size: NA
DNA: TGTGCCAGCAGCTCCCGGACAGGGTCAACCTACGAGCAGTACTTC
CDR3: CASSSRTGSTYEQYF

D: NA
V: TRBV5-1
J: TRBJ2-1
size: NA
DNA: TGCGCCAGCAGCTTGAGGGCGGGCCTCCGGGGTTACAATGAGCAGTTCTTC
CDR3: CASSLRAGLRGYNEQFF

D: NA
V: TRBV7-9
J: TRBJ1-2
size: NA
DNA: TGTGCCAGCAGCACTTGGACAGATGTTAACTATGGCTACACCTTC
CDR3: CASSTWTDVNYGYTF